The 24 T cell receptor beta chains below come from one sample, sequenced in a study of PD-L1 blockade in urothelial cancer. The time point: peripheral blood 6 weeks after treatment start. Some clones are missing from TCRdb's copy, which holds only in-frame ones; the method was immunoSEQ multiplex PCR. The table has about 45,000 clones, approximately 78% seen once; the top ten hold around 13%. The sample in question was PBMCs, obtained around atezolizumab (anti-PD-L1) treatment. All receptors come from a man aged 60 to 69 with urothelial cancer.

This chain uses TRBV19 with TRBJ2-5; TRBD2 is a possible D gene (6 bases). With 3 bases removed from V and 3 bases from J, the gap between germline ends came to 8 bases. Germline V gives CDR1 LNHDA, CDR2 SQIVND (reference sequence). This CDR3 contains 13 residues. The CDR3, as DNA: TGTGCCAGTAGTATGTGGGGGGAAGAGACCCAGTACTTC. It translates to CASSMWGEETQYF.

The chain combines TRBV6-1 with TRBJ2-1; D might be TRBD1 (5 bases). This CDR3 has 14 residues. Germline CDR1 MNHNS, CDR2 SASEGT. Between the trimmed V and J ends, which lost 0 bases and 8 bases, there was a span of 11 bases. The DNA of the CDR3 is TGTGCCAGCAGTGAAGCCTGGGGCAGGGATGAGCAGTTCTTC. It is translated as CASSEAWGRDEQFF.

This rearrangement joins TRBV11-1 to TRBJ2-3; D may be TRBD1 (5 bases). The CDR3 contains 15 residues. The V end was cut by 1 base, the J end by 3 bases, with 11 bases between. Germline CDR1 is SGHAT and CDR2 is FQDESV (reference sequence). The CDR3 reads CASSLVGSGTDTQYF. The CDR3 DNA follows: TGTGCCAGCAGCTTAGTAGGGTCAGGGACAGATACGCAGTATTTT.

This chain joins TRBV5-1 and TRBJ2-7; 7 bases fit TRBD2. The CDR3 contains 13 residues. V lost 4 bases to trimming and J lost 2 bases; unmatched junction nucleotides: 3. Germline CDR1 SGHRS, CDR2 YFSETQ. The chain's CDR3 is CASSQGLTYEQYF. CDR3 DNA sequence: TGCGCCAGCAGCCAGGGACTAACCTACGAGCAGTACTTC.

The chain links TRBV30 to TRBJ2-3; 8 nucleotides agree with TRBD2. The CDR3 loop spans 14 amino acids. Per the germline V gene, CDR1 is GTSNPN and CDR2 is SVGIG (reference sequence). The V gene end was trimmed by 0 bases and the J gene end by 1 base; junction bases not matched to a gene: 0. The CDR3 sequence: CAWSVGGGTDTQYF. CDR3 sequence (DNA): TGTGCCTGGAGTGTCGGGGGGGGCACAGATACGCAGTATTTT.

The rearrangement uses TRBV28 and TRBJ2-7, with D possibly being TRBD2 (6 bases). CDR1 is MDHEN, CDR2 SYDVKM, per germline. Trimming stripped 5 bases from V and 4 bases from J, with 18 bases between. The CDR3 runs 15 residues. The CDR3 DNA is TGTGCCAGCAGTCTGCAACACGGGGGAAGATACGAGCAGTACTTC. This sequence encodes CASSLQHGGRYEQYF.

This rearrangement joins TRBV5-1 to TRBJ2-7; 9 nucleotides match TRBD2. Germline CDR1 and CDR2: SGHRS and YFSETQ. The CDR3 extends over 15 amino acids. Trimming removed 8 bases from V and 1 base from J; junction bases left unmatched: 10. The CDR3 DNA reads TGCGCCAGTATGACGGGGAGCGGGGGGTCCTACGAGCAGTACTTC. Protein sequence: CASMTGSGGSYEQYF.

There are a few counts of this clone. The genes are TRBV14 and TRBJ2-3; unclear D gene. V was clipped by 1 base and J by 2 bases, with 7 bases between them. Germline V gene sequence: CDR1 SGHDN, CDR2 FVKESK. The CDR3 is 14 amino acids. The CDR3 is CASSQGRHTDTQYF. For the CDR3, the DNA is TGTGCCAGCAGCCAAGGGCGGCACACAGATACGCAGTATTTT. Full variable domain (missing parts from reference TRBV14 and TRBJ2-3): EAGVTQFPSHSVIEKGQTVTLRCDPISGHDNLYWYRRVMGKEIKFLLHFVKESKQDESGMPNNRFLAERTGGTYSTLKVQPAELEDSGVYFCASSQGRHTDTQYFGPGTRLTVL.

The chain combines TRBV29-1 with TRBJ2-5, with D possibly being TRBD2 (6 bases). CDR3 length equals 12 residues. Germline V gives CDR1 SQVTM, CDR2 ANQGSEA. V lost 7 bases and J 7 bases, leaving 16 bases between the germline ends. CDR3 residues: CSADGGGGTQYF. In DNA, the CDR3 is TGCAGCGCCGACGGGGGTGGGGGGACCCAGTACTTC.

The chain uses TRBV11-2 and TRBJ2-7; 13 bases align to TRBD2. The CDR3 length is 15 residues. With 1 base clipped from V and 6 bases from J, the junction kept 3 bases outside the gene matches. Germline CDR1 and CDR2: SGHAT and FQNNGV. The CDR3 region is CASSLVGTSGVEQYF. CDR3 nucleotide sequence: TGTGCCAGCAGCTTAGTGGGGACTAGCGGGGTCGAGCAGTACTTC.

This chain links TRBV5-1 with TRBJ2-6, with D maybe TRBD1 (6 bases). CDR3 length: 17 residues. Trimming removed 3 bases from V and 0 bases from J, with 13 bases in between. Germline V gene lookup returns CDR1 SGHRS and CDR2 YFSETQ. The CDR3 protein is CASSSYLGGSGANVLTF. The CDR3 bases are TGCGCCAGCAGCTCGTACCTAGGGGGCTCTGGGGCCAACGTCCTGACTTTC.

V is TRBV28 and J is TRBJ1-3; D is undetermined. This CDR3 has 14 amino acids. From germline, CDR1 is MDHEN and CDR2 SYDVKM. The V end lost 7 bases, the J end lost 0 bases, and 10 bases lay between the germline ends. DNA of the CDR3: TGTGCCAGCAACCAAGCTTACTCTGGAAACACCATATATTTT. Protein: CASNQAYSGNTIYF. The variable domain in full, with the rest retrieved from reference TRBV28 and TRBJ1-3, is DVKVTQSSRYLVKRTGEKVFLECVQDMDHENMFWYRQDPGLGLRLIYFSYDVKMKEKGDIPEGYSVSREKKERFSLILESASTNQTSMYLCASNQAYSGNTIYFGEGSWLTVV.

The chain joins TRBV28 to TRBJ2-6; perhaps TRBD1 as D (6 bases). Trimming removed 5 bases from V and 0 bases from J, with 8 bases in between. Germline V CDR1 and CDR2: MDHEN, SYDVKM. This CDR3 region has 15 residues. CDR3 loop: CASSGQSSGANVLTF. CDR3 DNA: TGTGCCAGCAGTGGACAGAGCTCTGGGGCCAACGTCCTGACTTTC.

The rearrangement uses TRBV29-1 and TRBJ2-7; weak D call: TRBD1 (5 bases). Trimming stripped 4 bases from V and 0 bases from J, with 10 bases between. The germline V gene has CDR1 SQVTM and CDR2 ANQGSEA. The CDR3 is made up of 13 amino acids. The CDR3 nucleotides are TGCAGCGTTGTAGACAGCGACTCCTACGAGCAGTACTTC. Amino acid sequence: CSVVDSDSYEQYF.

The rearrangement uses TRBV5-1 and TRBJ2-7, with 9 positions matching TRBD1. This CDR3 comprises 16 residues. V dropped 0 bases and J dropped 4; count of bases not matched to a gene: 8. From germline, CDR1 is SGHRS and CDR2 YFSETQ. CDR3 amino acids: CASSLGSGTGMYEQYF. CDR3 DNA sequence: TGCGCCAGCAGCTTGGGATCCGGGACAGGGATGTACGAGCAGTACTTC.

The CDR3 DNA reads as TGCGCCAGCAGAGTAAGCGGAGGATCGGCGGCGGGAGATACGCAGTATTTT. It encodes CASRVSGGSAAGDTQYF. This chain links TRBV5-1 with TRBJ2-3; a weak D match, TRBD2 (5 bases). The CDR3 runs to 17 residues. Between the trimmed V and J ends, which lost 5 bases and 5 bases, there was a span of 24 bases. CDR1 is SGHRS, CDR2 YFSETQ, per germline.

The J gene is TRBJ1-2, the V gene TRBV29-1; 11 nucleotides line up with TRBD1. V shed 7 bases and J 0 bases; nucleotides not matched to a gene: 7. The CDR3 contains 15 residues. Per the germline V gene, CDR1 is SQVTM and CDR2 is ANQGSEA. Here the CDR3 reads CSADRGLLANYGYTF. The CDR3, as DNA: TGCAGCGCGGACAGGGGGCTCCTGGCTAACTATGGCTACACCTTC.

This clone was counted ten times or more. This CDR3 reads CASSPRGGGTEAFF. CDR3 bases: TGTGCCAGTAGTCCTCGCGGGGGCGGGACTGAAGCTTTCTTT. The chain joins TRBV19 to TRBJ1-1, with D maybe TRBD1 (6 bases). CDR1 and CDR2 (germline): LNHDA, SQIVND (reference sequence). CDR3 size: 14 residues. The germline V and J ends were trimmed by 5 bases and 5 bases, with 15 bases remaining between them.

The CDR3 nucleotides are TGTGCCAGCAGCTTACTCTCAGGAACTGAAGCTTTCTTT. This encodes CASSLLSGTEAFF. V and J are TRBV11-2 and TRBJ1-1; D ambiguous. CDR1 is SGHAT and CDR2 is FQNNGV in the germline V gene. Deletions cut 2 bases from V and 5 bases from J, with 9 bases between. This CDR3 is 13 amino acids long.

In this sample, this clone turned up once. The rearrangement uses TRBV10-3 and TRBJ2-7; TRBD2 matches 8 bases. CDR1 ENHRY and CDR2 SYGVKD come from the germline V gene. CDR3 length: 13 amino acids. After removal of 6 bases from V and 5 bases from J, the junction contained 6 bases not matched to a gene. The CDR3 spells CAISAYGGDEQYF. In DNA form, the CDR3 reads TGTGCCATCAGCGCCTACGGGGGGGACGAGCAGTACTTC.

The rearrangement uses TRBV28 and TRBJ1-3; 7 bases match TRBD1. V lost 2 bases, J lost 4 bases, and 8 bases stayed unmatched. Germline V gene sequence: CDR1 MDHEN, CDR2 SYDVKM. There are 16 residues in the CDR3. CDR3 DNA: TGTGCCAGCAGTTTAAGCCTAGGGGGCTCCGGAAACACCATATATTTT. It yields the protein CASSLSLGGSGNTIYF.

The chain links TRBV7-2 to TRBJ2-7; a possible D gene is TRBD2 (5 bases). Germline V gives CDR1 SGHTA, CDR2 FQGNSA. Trimming shortened V by 4 bases and J by 2 bases, and 12 bases separated the two germline ends. This CDR3 has 14 residues. CDR3 sequence reads: CASSSVPGTYEQYF. The CDR3 DNA reads as TGTGCCAGCAGCTCCGTCCCGGGGACCTACGAGCAGTACTTC.

The chain uses TRBV27 and TRBJ1-6; D possibly corresponds to TRBD1 (5 bases). The length of the CDR3 is 15 residues. In germline, CDR1 is MNHEY, CDR2 SMNVEV (reference sequence). V lost 2 bases and J 9 bases, leaving 14 bases between the germline ends. In DNA form, the CDR3 reads TGTGCCAGCAGTTTAGAAGGGTTGGGACTTTCACCCCTCCACTTT. Protein sequence: CASSLEGLGLSPLHF.

This clone has only one observation. V and J are TRBV15 and TRBJ1-4, with a possible D match to TRBD1 (5 bases). Trimming removed 5 bases from V and 4 bases from J, with 14 bases in between. The CDR3 has 15 residues. CDR1 is LNHNV, CDR2 YYDKDF, per germline (reference sequence). The CDR3 DNA sequence: TGTGCCACCAGCCGCGGGGACGGCGATAATGAAAAACTGTTTTTT. It is translated as CATSRGDGDNEKLFF.